The 32 T cell receptor beta chains below come from one sample, sequenced in a study of blood T cell repertoires in COVID-19. TCRdb's copy holds only in-frame clones and misses some; the assay was immunoSEQ multiplex PCR. The sample shows fewer than 350,000 clones, roughly 86% of them seen only once. Sequenced: PBMCs or T cells enriched from blood (not recorded which). Source of these receptors: a woman aged 25 to 39 who had been exposed to COVID-19.

Comment on this clone: Other DNA sequences in this specimen translate into the identical CDR3. The chain joins TRBV18 to TRBJ2-7, with 7 bases matching TRBD1. Unmatched junction bases numbered 2, after V lost 4 bases and J lost 2 bases. The CDR3 spans 13 residues. In germline, CDR1 is KGHSH, CDR2 LQKENI. The CDR3: CASSLGQTYEQYF. The CDR3 DNA reads as TGTGCCAGCTCACTGGGACAGACCTACGAGCAGTACTTC.

This rearrangement joins TRBV7-8 to TRBJ1-6; D gene unclear. The CDR3 spans 17 residues. V lost 5 bases, J lost 0 bases, and 14 bases lay in between. Germline CDR1 and CDR2: SGHVS and FQNEAQ. This CDR3 is CASSRGGGSSYNSPLHF. The CDR3 region has the DNA TGTGCCAGCAGCAGAGGAGGCGGGAGCTCCTATAATTCACCCCTCCACTTT.

The table lists this clone with a count of one. The chain recombines TRBV6-6 with TRBJ1-2; no reliable D call. Per germline, CDR1 MNHNY and CDR2 SVGAGI (reference sequence). V gave up 2 bases and J gave up 8 bases, with 12 bases separating them. The CDR3 is 13 amino acids. The CDR3 bases are TGTGCCAGCAGTTACCAGTCGGGAAACGGCTACACCTTC. Protein product: CASSYQSGNGYTF.

The V and J genes are TRBV28 and TRBJ1-2; TRBD1 matches at 7 bases. The CDR3 covers 14 residues. Germline V gene sequence: CDR1 MDHEN, CDR2 SYDVKM. Unmatched junction bases numbered 7, after V lost 1 base and J lost 8 bases. The CDR3 region is CASSLYKDRRGYTF. CDR3 sequence (DNA): TGTGCCAGCAGTTTATATAAGGACAGGAGAGGCTACACCTTC.

This rearrangement joins TRBV3-1 (or the pseudogene TRBV3-2) to TRBJ2-7, with D maybe TRBD2 (5 bases). V lost 0 bases and J lost 0, with 12 bases in between. The CDR3 is 16 amino acids. The germline V gene has CDR1 LGHDT and CDR2 YNNKEL (reference sequence). CDR3 region: CASSQDVGVPSYEQYF. The CDR3 nucleotides are TGTGCCAGCAGCCAAGATGTCGGGGTTCCCTCCTACGAGCAGTACTTC.

The rearrangement links TRBV3-1 (or the pseudogene TRBV3-2) to TRBJ1-2; unclear D gene. Looked up from germline, CDR1 is LGHDT and CDR2 is YNNKEL (reference sequence). V was cut by 4 bases and J by 2 bases, with 11 bases left in between. The CDR3 runs 14 residues. Here the CDR3 reads CASSLFGRNYGYTF. In DNA form, the CDR3 reads TGTGCCAGCAGCCTCTTTGGGAGGAACTATGGCTACACCTTC.

In DNA form, the CDR3 reads TGTGCCAGCAGTCCTTATGGACAGGGTCGTAGCAATCAGCCCCAGCATTTT. This sequence encodes CASSPYGQGRSNQPQHF. The rearrangement joins TRBV27 to TRBJ1-5, with 8 nucleotides matching TRBD1. Germline CDR1 is MNHEY and CDR2 is SMNVEV (reference sequence). The ends lost 5 bases at V and 0 bases at J; junction bases unmatched: 9. The CDR3 has 17 amino acids.

The chain carries TRBV6-6 and TRBJ1-2; D is possibly TRBD1 (6 bases). CDR3 size: 13 residues. Germline values: CDR1 MNHNY, CDR2 SVGAGI (reference sequence). V lost 4 bases, J lost 5 bases, and 11 bases lay in between. CDR3 region: CASSSGDWYGYTF. The CDR3 DNA is TGTGCCAGCAGTTCAGGGGATTGGTATGGCTACACCTTC.

The V and J genes are TRBV9 and TRBJ2-2, with 8 positions matching TRBD1. Germline trimming cut 4 bases from V and 1 base from J; bases unmatched to any gene: 6. The CDR3 covers 16 residues. Germline values: CDR1 SGDLS, CDR2 YYNGEE. Here the CDR3 DNA reads TGTGCCAGCAGCAATACAGGGGGATGGAACACCGGGGAGCTGTTTTTT. Translated: CASSNTGGWNTGELFF.

The chain carries TRBV28 and TRBJ1-2, with 7 bases that match TRBD1. The CDR3 has 15 amino acids. Germline V gene sequence: CDR1 MDHEN, CDR2 SYDVKM. V trimming: 4 bases; J trimming: 4 bases; junction bases outside the gene matches: 9. In DNA, the CDR3 is TGTGCCAGCAGTTCAATGGGACAGTGGGCCTATGGCTACACCTTC. It translates to CASSSMGQWAYGYTF.

The chain has TRBV29-1 and TRBJ2-6, with D unclear. V shed 3 bases and J shed 0 bases, with 6 bases lying between them. The CDR3 length is 14 residues. Germline V CDR1 and CDR2: SQVTM, ANQGSEA. The CDR3 protein is CSVEASSGANVLTF. DNA of the CDR3: TGCAGCGTTGAGGCCTCCTCTGGGGCCAACGTCCTGACTTTC.

This clone was observed a handful of times. CDR3 nucleotides: TGTGCCAGCAGCCCGGGACTAGCGGATCAAGAGACCCAGTACTTC. The encoded protein is CASSPGLADQETQYF. The chain has TRBV6-5 and TRBJ2-5; TRBD2 matches at 11 bases. The germline V gene encodes CDR1 MNHEY and CDR2 SVGAGI. Unmatched junction bases numbered 5, after V lost 6 bases and J lost 2 bases. The CDR3 length is 15 residues.

In nucleotides, the CDR3 is TGTGCCAGCTCACTCCGCCCCCTAGCGGGGAACTACGAGCAGTACTTC. It translates to CASSLRPLAGNYEQYF. The chain is built from TRBV18 and TRBJ2-7, with TRBD2 identical over 9 bases. CDR3 length: 16 residues. Germline V gives CDR1 KGHSH, CDR2 LQKENI. V was clipped by 4 bases and J by 3 bases; unmatched bases: 10.

The V gene is TRBV3-1 (or the pseudogene TRBV3-2), the J gene TRBJ1-1, with 7 positions matching TRBD1. Per germline, CDR1 LGHDT and CDR2 YNNKEL (reference sequence). The CDR3 has 14 residues. After removal of 6 bases from V and 6 bases from J, the junction contained 10 bases not matched to a gene. CDR3 amino acids: CASRRTGEAAEAFF. The DNA for the CDR3 is TGTGCCAGCAGGAGAACAGGGGAGGCGGCTGAAGCTTTCTTT.

This clone has at least ten counts. The rearrangement uses TRBV12-3 or TRBV12-4 and TRBJ2-3; D remains unclear. Trimming took 6 bases from V and 2 from J, leaving 6 bases between them. The CDR3 loop spans 12 amino acids. The CDR3 bases are TGTGCCAGCAGCCTTTACACAGATACGCAGTATTTT. It encodes CASSLYTDTQYF.

V gene TRBV5-6 combines with J gene TRBJ2-1; D is ambiguous. Trimming took off 4 bases at V and 9 bases at J, with 14 bases between the two ends. In germline, CDR1 is SGHDT, CDR2 YYEEEE. This CDR3 region has 13 residues. The CDR3: CASSRVPSGEQFF. CDR3 nucleotides: TGTGCCAGCAGCCGGGTCCCGTCCGGTGAGCAGTTCTTC.

The chain has TRBV19 and TRBJ1-5; the D is unclear. The germline V and J ends were trimmed by 8 bases and 5 bases, with 16 bases remaining between them. The CDR3 is made up of 14 amino acids. The germline V gene has CDR1 LNHDA and CDR2 SQIVND (reference sequence). The CDR3 sequence is CASLDFHSHQPQHF. The CDR3, as DNA: TGTGCCAGTTTAGATTTCCATTCACATCAGCCCCAGCATTTT.

The rearrangement links TRBV14 to TRBJ2-5; 8 positions match TRBD1. Per the germline V gene, CDR1 is SGHDN and CDR2 is FVKESK. The CDR3 spans 15 residues. V was clipped by 3 bases and J by 4 bases; unmatched bases: 7. The CDR3 reads CASSHLTGGTETQYF. As DNA, the CDR3 is TGTGCCAGCAGCCACCTAACAGGGGGGACAGAGACCCAGTACTTC.

The chain is built from TRBV18 and TRBJ1-4, with D possibly being TRBD1 (5 bases). Trimming removed 3 bases at V and 8 bases at J, with 16 bases between. Germline V gives CDR1 KGHSH, CDR2 LQKENI. The length of the CDR3 is 15 residues. CDR3: CASSPQGVTAEKLFF. DNA for the CDR3: TGTGCCAGCTCACCGCAGGGTGTTACCGCCGAAAAACTGTTTTTT.

The chain links TRBV5-4 to TRBJ2-1; 9 bases are shared with TRBD2. This CDR3 contains 16 residues. V lost 0 bases and J lost 3; bases outside the gene matches: 4. The germline CDR1 and CDR2 sequences are SGHNT and YYREEE (reference sequence). The chain's CDR3 is CASSLGGRASYNEQFF. CDR3 DNA sequence: TGTGCCAGCAGCTTGGGCGGGAGGGCCAGCTACAATGAGCAGTTCTTC.

Details on this clone: The sample contains more than one DNA sequence encoding this CDR3. The chain employs TRBV5-1 and TRBJ2-7; TRBD1 matches at 10 bases. V lost 4 bases, J lost 0 bases, and 4 bases stayed unmatched. Germline-derived CDR1 and CDR2 are SGHRS and YFSETQ. The CDR3 loop spans 15 amino acids. CDR3 residues: CASSPGQGSSYEQYF. The CDR3 DNA reads as TGCGCCAGCAGCCCGGGACAGGGGAGCTCCTACGAGCAGTACTTC.

The chain employs TRBV12-3 or TRBV12-4 and TRBJ2-5; 8 bases align to TRBD2. V lost 8 bases and J lost 4; bases outside the gene matches: 6. The CDR3 is 13 residues long. The CDR3 DNA sequence: TGTGCCAGCCGGGGGGGCTGGAGAGAGACCCAGTACTTC. Translation: CASRGGWRETQYF.

The chain employs TRBV7-8 and TRBJ1-6; D possibly corresponds to TRBD1 (5 bases). The V gene lost 4 bases and the J gene lost 7 bases, with 20 bases spanning the gap. The length of the CDR3 is 17 residues. The germline CDR1 and CDR2 sequences are SGHVS and FQNEAQ. The CDR3 reads CASSSQGLPKRNSPLHF. The CDR3 DNA sequence: TGTGCCAGCAGCTCCCAGGGACTTCCTAAGAGAAATTCACCCCTCCACTTT.

This chain links TRBV19 with TRBJ2-3; 7 bases are a match to TRBD2. With 4 bases clipped from V and 2 bases from J, the junction kept 6 bases outside the gene matches. This CDR3 has 15 residues. The germline gives CDR1 LNHDA, CDR2 SQIVND (reference sequence). CDR3 sequence (DNA): TGTGCCAGTAGTACCGGGACTACAAACACAGATACGCAGTATTTT. It translates to CASSTGTTNTDTQYF.

V and J are TRBV19 and TRBJ2-7; 8 bases line up with TRBD1. The CDR3 runs 14 residues. V lost 6 bases, J lost 6 bases, and 10 bases stayed unmatched. The germline V gene encodes CDR1 LNHDA and CDR2 SQIVND (reference sequence). CDR3 nucleotides: TGTGCCAGTAGGGACAGGGTGTTAAGAAGCGAGCAGTACTTC. It yields the protein CASRDRVLRSEQYF. Looking up the rest from reference TRBV19 and TRBJ2-7 gives the full variable domain: DGGITQSPKYLFRKEGQNVTLSCEQNLNHDAMYWYRQDPGQGLRLIYYSQIVNDFQKGDIAEGYSVSREKKESFPLTVTSAQKNPTAFYLCASRDRVLRSEQYFGPGTRLTVT.

This chain uses TRBV12-3 or TRBV12-4 with TRBJ2-1; D might be TRBD1 (6 bases). V was trimmed by 2 bases and J by 10 bases, leaving 12 bases between them. The CDR3 covers 13 residues. The CDR3 DNA reads as TGTGCCAGCAGTTTAAGGGGGTCGCGGGAGCAGTTCTTC. Translated, it gives CASSLRGSREQFF.

The V call is TRBV7-6, the J call TRBJ2-2, with 12 bases fitting TRBD2. The CDR3 has 18 amino acids. V lost 0 bases, J lost 3 bases, and 5 bases stayed unmatched. Germline V CDR1 and CDR2: SGHVS, FNYEAQ. CDR3 amino acids: CASSLASSGRGYTGELFF. In nucleotides, the CDR3 is TGTGCCAGCAGCTTAGCCTCTAGCGGGAGGGGTTACACCGGGGAGCTGTTTTTT.

This clone was observed once. The V call is TRBV2, the J call TRBJ2-2, with unresolved D. Trimming stripped 4 bases from V and 6 bases from J, with 9 bases between. Germline CDR1 reads SNHLY; CDR2 reads FYNNEI. CDR3 size: 13 residues. The CDR3 coding sequence is TGTGCCAGCAGTGTCGGGTTCCCCGGGGAGCTGTTTTTT. Translated, it gives CASSVGFPGELFF.

This clone has more than one count but fewer than ten. The chain carries TRBV5-5 and TRBJ1-5; TRBD1 is a possible D gene (5 bases). The germline gives CDR1 SGHKS, CDR2 YYEKEE (reference sequence). This CDR3 is 15 amino acids long. V was pared by 2 bases and J by 0 bases, with 9 bases between. CDR3 nucleotides: TGTGCCAGCAGCTTTAGGACAAATAGCAATCAGCCCCAGCATTTT. Protein product: CASSFRTNSNQPQHF.

The chain recombines TRBV12-5 with TRBJ2-7; D is ambiguous. The CDR3 consists of 15 residues. V lost 5 bases, J lost 0 bases, and 14 bases lay in between. Per germline, CDR1 LGHNT and CDR2 FRNRAP. As DNA, the CDR3 is TGTGCTAGTGGTCCCCTAGGATTATACTCCTACGAGCAGTACTTC. Amino acid sequence: CASGPLGLYSYEQYF.

The chain recombines TRBV10-1 with TRBJ2-1; D might be TRBD2 (6 bases). Trimming pared 4 bases from V and 5 bases from J, leaving 12 bases between. This CDR3 spans 14 amino acids. Germline V CDR1 and CDR2: WNHNN, SYGVQD (reference sequence). The CDR3 DNA reads as TGCGCCAGCAGTGCCGGGGGTTTAAACAATGAGCAGTTCTTC. Translation: CASSAGGLNNEQFF.

CDR3 residues: CSASELAGRWETQYF. In DNA, the CDR3 is TGCAGTGCTAGTGAGCTAGCGGGTCGGTGGGAGACCCAGTACTTC. The chain carries TRBV20-1 and TRBJ2-5; TRBD2 matches 8 bases. The J segment lost 5 bases and the V segment lost 3 bases, leaving 11 bases of the junction unmatched. The germline CDR1 and CDR2 sequences are DFQATT and SNEGSKA (reference sequence). This CDR3 comprises 15 residues.